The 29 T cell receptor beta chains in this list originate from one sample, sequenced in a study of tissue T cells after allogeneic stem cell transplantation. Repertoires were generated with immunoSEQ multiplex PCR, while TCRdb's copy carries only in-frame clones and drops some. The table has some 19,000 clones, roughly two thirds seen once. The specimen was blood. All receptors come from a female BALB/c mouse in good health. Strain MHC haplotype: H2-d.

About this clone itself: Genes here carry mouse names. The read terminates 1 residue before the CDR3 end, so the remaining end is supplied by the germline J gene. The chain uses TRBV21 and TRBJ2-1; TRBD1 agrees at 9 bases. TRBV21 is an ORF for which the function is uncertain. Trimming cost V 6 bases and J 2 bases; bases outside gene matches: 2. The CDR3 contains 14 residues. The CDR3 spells CASSGDRDYAEQFF. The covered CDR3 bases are TGTGCTAGCAGCGGGGACAGGGACTATGCTGAGCAGTTC.

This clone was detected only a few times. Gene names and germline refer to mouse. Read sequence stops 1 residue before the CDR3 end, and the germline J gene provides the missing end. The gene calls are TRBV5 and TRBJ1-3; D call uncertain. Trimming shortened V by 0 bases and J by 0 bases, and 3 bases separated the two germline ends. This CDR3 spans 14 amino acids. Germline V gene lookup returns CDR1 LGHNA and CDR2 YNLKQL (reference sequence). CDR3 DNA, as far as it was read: TGTGCCAGCAGCCAAGAGATTTCTGGAAATACGCTCTAT. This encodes CASSQEISGNTLY. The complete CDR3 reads CASSQEISGNTLYF.

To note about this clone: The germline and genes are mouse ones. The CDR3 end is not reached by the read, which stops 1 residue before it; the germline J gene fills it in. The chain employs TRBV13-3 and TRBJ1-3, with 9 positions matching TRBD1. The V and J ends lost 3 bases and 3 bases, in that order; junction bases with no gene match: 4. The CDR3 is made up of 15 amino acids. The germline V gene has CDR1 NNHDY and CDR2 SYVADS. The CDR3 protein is CASSAQGALGNTLYF. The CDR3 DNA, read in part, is TGTGCCAGCAGTGCACAGGGGGCGCTTGGAAATACGCTCTAT.

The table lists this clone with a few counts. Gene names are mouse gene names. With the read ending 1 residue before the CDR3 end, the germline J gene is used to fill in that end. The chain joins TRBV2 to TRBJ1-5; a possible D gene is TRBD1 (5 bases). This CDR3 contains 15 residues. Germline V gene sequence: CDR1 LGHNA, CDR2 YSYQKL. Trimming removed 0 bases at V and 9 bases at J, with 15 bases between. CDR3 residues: CASSQDLGTGPAPLF. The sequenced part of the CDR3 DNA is TGTGCCAGCAGCCAAGATTTGGGGACGGGGCCGGCTCCGCTT.

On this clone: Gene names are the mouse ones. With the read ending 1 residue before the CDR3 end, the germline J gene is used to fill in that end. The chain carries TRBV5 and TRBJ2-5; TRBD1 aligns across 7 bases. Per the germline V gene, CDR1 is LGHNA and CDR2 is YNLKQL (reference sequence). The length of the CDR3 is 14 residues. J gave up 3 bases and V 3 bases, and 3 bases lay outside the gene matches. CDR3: CASSHRDRQDTQYF. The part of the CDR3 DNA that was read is TGTGCCAGCAGCCACCGGGACAGACAAGACACCCAGTAC.

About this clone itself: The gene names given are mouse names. The sequenced CDR3 bases are TGTGCCAGCAGTGGCGACATGCAAGACACCCAGTAC. Translating it yields CASSGDMQDTQY. The whole CDR3 region reads CASSGDMQDTQYF. The rearrangement uses TRBV13-1 and TRBJ2-5; D call uncertain. Read sequence stops 1 residue before the CDR3 end, and the germline J gene provides the missing end. This CDR3 is built from 13 residues. CDR1 and CDR2 (germline): NSHNY, SYGAGN. Trimming took off 3 bases at V and 3 bases at J, with 8 bases between the two ends.

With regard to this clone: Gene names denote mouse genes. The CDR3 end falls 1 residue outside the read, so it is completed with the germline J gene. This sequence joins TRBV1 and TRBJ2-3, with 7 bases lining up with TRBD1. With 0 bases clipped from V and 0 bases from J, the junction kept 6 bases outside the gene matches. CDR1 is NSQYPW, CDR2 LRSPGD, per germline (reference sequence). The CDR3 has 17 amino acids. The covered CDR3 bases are TGCACCTGCAGTGCAGATTGGGACAGCTCTAGTGCAGAAACGCTGTAT. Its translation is CTCSADWDSSSAETLY. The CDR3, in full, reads CTCSADWDSSSAETLYF.

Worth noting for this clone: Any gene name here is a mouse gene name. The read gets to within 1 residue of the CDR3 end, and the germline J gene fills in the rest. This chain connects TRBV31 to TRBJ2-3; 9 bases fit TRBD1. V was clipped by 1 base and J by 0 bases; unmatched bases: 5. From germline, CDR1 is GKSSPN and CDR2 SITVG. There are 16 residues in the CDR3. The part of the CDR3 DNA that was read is TGTGCCTGGAGTCGGAAGGGACAGGGAAGTGCAGAAACGCTGTAT. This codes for CAWSRKGQGSAETLY. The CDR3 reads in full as CAWSRKGQGSAETLYF.

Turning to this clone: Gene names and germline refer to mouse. The sequenced CDR3 bases are TGTGCTAGCAGTTTTGGGGGGTATGGTGCAGAAACGCTGTAT. It codes for CASSFGGYGAETLY. The entire CDR3 protein reads CASSFGGYGAETLYF. V usage is TRBV29 and J usage is TRBJ2-3; TRBD2 agrees at 7 bases. The CDR3 goes on 1 residue after the read ends, and that part is filled in from the germline J gene. The CDR3 spans 15 residues. Germline V CDR1 and CDR2: MSHET, SYDVDS. Trimming at V came to 3 bases and at J to 1 base, leaving 4 bases not matched to a gene.

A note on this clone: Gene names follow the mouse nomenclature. CDR3 in amino acids: CASSLEGTANTEVFF. The CDR3 bases that were read are TGTGCTAGCAGTTTAGAGGGGACGGCAAACACAGAAGTCTTC. The chain couples TRBV29 to TRBJ1-1; tentative D call: TRBD1 (5 bases). The read falls 1 residue short of the CDR3 end, and the missing part is taken from the germline J gene. Germline V lookup: CDR1 MSHET, CDR2 SYDVDS. The length of the CDR3 is 15 residues. V gave up 2 bases and J gave up 0 bases, with 10 bases separating them.

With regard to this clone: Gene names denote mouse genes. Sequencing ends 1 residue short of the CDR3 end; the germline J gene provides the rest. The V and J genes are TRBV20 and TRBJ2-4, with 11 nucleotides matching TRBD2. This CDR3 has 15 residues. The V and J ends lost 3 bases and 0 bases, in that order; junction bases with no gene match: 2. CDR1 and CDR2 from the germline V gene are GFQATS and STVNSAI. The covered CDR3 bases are TGTGGTGCTAGAAGGGACTGGGGGAGTCAAAACACCTTGTAC. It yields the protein CGARRDWGSQNTLY. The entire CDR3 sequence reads CGARRDWGSQNTLYF.

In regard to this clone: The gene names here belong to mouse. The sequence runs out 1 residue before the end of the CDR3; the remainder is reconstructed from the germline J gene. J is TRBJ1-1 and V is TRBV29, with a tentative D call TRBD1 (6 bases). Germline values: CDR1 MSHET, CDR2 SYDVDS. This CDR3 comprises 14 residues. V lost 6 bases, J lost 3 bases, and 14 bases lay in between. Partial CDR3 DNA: TGTGCTAGCAGAACAGACAGGAGGGACACAGAAGTCTTC. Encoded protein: CASRTDRRDTEVF. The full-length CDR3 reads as CASRTDRRDTEVFF.

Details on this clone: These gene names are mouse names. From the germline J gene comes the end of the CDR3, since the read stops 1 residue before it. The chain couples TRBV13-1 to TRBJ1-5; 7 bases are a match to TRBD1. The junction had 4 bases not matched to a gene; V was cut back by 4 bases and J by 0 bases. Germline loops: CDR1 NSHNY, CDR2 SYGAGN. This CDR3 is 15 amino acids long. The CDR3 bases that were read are TGTGCCAGCAGTTTTCAGGGGGATAACAACCAGGCTCCGCTT. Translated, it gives CASSFQGDNNQAPL. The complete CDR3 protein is CASSFQGDNNQAPLF.

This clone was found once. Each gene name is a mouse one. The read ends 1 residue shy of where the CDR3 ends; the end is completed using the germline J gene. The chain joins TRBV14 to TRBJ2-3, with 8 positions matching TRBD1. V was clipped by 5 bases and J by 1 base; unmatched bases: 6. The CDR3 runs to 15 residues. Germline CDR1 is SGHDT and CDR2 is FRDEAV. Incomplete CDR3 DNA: TGTGCCAGCAGCCCGGACAGGGTGGGTGCAGAAACGCTGTAT. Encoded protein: CASSPDRVGAETLY. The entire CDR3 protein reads CASSPDRVGAETLYF.

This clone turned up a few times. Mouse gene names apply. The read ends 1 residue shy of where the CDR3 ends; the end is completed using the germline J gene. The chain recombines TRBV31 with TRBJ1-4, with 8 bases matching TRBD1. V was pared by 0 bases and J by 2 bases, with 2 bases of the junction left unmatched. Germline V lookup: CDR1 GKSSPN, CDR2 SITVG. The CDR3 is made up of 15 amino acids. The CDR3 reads CAWSLRTGSNERLFF. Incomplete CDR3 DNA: TGTGCCTGGAGTCTACGGACAGGGTCCAACGAAAGATTATTT.

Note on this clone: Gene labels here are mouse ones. CDR3 DNA (partial): TGCACCTGCAGCCAGGGGAGCTCCTATGAACAGTAC. This translates into CTCSQGSSYEQY. The complete CDR3 reads CTCSQGSSYEQYF. The J gene is TRBJ2-7, the V gene TRBV1; possibly TRBD1 for D (6 bases). Coverage ceases 1 residue before the CDR3 finishes, and the germline J gene fills in the end. From germline, CDR1 is NSQYPW and CDR2 LRSPGD (reference sequence). Trimming left V 6 bases short and J 0 bases short, with 9 bases between. CDR3 size: 13 residues.

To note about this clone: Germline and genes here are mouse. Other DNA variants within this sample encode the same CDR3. CDR3 amino acids: CASGAGTTNSDYTF. The part of the CDR3 DNA that was read is TGTGCCAGCGGTGCCGGGACAACAAACTCCGACTACACC. This sequence joins TRBV13-2 and TRBJ1-2; possibly TRBD1 for D (6 bases). Read sequence stops 1 residue before the CDR3 end, and the germline J gene provides the missing end. Per germline, CDR1 NNHNN and CDR2 SYGAGS (reference sequence). V lost 3 bases to trimming and J lost 0 bases, with 9 bases between them. The CDR3 length is 14 residues.

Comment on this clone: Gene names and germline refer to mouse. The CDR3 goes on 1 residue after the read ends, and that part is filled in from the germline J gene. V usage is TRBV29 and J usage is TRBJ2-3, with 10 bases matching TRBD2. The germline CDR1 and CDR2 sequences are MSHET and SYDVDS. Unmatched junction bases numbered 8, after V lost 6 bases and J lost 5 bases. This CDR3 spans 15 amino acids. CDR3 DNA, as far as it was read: TGTGCTAGCAGCCGCCTCTGGGGGGGCGGAGAAACGCTGTAT. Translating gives CASSRLWGGGETLY. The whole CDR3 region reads CASSRLWGGGETLYF.

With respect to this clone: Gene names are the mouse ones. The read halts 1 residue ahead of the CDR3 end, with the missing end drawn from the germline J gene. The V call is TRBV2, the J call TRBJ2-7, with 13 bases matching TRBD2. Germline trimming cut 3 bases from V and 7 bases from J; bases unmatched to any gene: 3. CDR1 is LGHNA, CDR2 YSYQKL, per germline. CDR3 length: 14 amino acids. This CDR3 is CASSQDWGGGEQYF. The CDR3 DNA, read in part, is TGTGCCAGCAGCCAGGACTGGGGGGGCGGGGAACAGTAC.

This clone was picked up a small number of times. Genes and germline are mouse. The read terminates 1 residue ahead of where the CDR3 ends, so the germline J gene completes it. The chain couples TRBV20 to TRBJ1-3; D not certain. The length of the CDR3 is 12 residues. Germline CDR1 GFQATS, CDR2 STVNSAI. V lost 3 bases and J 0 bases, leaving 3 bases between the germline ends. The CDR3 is CGARHSGNTLYF. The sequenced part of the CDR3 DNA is TGTGGTGCTAGACATTCTGGAAATACGCTCTAT.

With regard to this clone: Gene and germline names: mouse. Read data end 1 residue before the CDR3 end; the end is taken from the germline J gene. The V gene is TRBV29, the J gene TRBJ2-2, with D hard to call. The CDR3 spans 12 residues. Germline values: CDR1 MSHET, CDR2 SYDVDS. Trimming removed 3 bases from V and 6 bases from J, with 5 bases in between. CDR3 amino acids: CASSLGSGQLYF. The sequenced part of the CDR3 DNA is TGTGCTAGCAGTTTGGGTTCCGGGCAGCTCTAC.

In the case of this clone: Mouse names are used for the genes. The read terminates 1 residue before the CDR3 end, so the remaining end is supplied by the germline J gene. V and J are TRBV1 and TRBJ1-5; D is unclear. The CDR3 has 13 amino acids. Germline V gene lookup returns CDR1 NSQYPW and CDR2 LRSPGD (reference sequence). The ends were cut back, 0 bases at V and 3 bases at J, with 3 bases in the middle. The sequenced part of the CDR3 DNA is TGCACCTGCAGTGCAGATACCAACCAGGCTCCGCTT. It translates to CTCSADTNQAPL. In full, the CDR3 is CTCSADTNQAPLF.

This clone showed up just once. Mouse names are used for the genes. CDR3: CASSPGPRGTQYF. The part of the CDR3 DNA that was read is TGTGCCAGCAGCCCCGGGCCCCGCGGCACCCAGTAC. The chain couples TRBV13-1 to TRBJ2-5; D gene unclear. The CDR3 end lies 1 residue beyond the end of the read and is filled in from the germline J gene. Germline V gives CDR1 NSHNY, CDR2 SYGAGN. With 5 bases removed from V and 8 bases from J, the gap between germline ends came to 15 bases. There are 13 residues in the CDR3.

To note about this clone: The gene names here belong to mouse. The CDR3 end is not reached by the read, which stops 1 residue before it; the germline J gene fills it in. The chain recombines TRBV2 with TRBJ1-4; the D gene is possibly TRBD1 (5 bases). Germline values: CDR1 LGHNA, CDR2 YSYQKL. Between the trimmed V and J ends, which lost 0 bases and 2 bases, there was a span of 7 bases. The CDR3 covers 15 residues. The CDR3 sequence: CASSQDPGSNERLFF. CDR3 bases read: TGTGCCAGCAGCCAAGATCCAGGGTCCAACGAAAGATTATTT.

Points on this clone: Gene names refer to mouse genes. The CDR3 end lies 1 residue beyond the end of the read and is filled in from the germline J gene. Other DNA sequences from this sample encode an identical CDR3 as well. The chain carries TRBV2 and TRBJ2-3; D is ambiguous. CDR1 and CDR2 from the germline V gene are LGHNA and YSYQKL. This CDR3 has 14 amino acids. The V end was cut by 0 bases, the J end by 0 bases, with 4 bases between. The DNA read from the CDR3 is TGTGCCAGCAGCCAAGACCGCAGTGCAGAAACGCTGTAT. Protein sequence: CASSQDRSAETLY. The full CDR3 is CASSQDRSAETLYF.

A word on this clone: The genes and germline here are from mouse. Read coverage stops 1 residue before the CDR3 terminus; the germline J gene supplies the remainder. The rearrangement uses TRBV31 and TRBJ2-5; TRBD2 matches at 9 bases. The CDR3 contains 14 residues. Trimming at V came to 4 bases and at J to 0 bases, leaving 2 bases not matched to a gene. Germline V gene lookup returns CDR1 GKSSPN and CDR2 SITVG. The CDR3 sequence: CAWNWGDNQDTQYF. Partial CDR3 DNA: TGTGCCTGGAACTGGGGGGATAACCAAGACACCCAGTAC.

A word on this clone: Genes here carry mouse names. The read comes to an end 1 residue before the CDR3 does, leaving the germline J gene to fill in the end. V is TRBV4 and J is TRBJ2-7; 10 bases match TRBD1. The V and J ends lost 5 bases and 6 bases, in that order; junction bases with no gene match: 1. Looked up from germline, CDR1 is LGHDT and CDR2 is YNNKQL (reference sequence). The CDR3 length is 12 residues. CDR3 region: CASSRTGGEQYF. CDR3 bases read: TGTGCCAGCAGCCGGACAGGGGGTGAACAGTAC.

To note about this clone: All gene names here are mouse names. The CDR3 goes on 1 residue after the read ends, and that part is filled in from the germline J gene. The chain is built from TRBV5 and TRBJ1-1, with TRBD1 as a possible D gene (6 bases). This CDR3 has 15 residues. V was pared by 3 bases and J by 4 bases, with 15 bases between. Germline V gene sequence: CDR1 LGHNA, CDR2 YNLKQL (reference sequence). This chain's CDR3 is CASSQEGQGFTEVFF. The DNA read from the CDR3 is TGTGCCAGCAGCCAGGAGGGTCAGGGGTTCACAGAAGTCTTC.

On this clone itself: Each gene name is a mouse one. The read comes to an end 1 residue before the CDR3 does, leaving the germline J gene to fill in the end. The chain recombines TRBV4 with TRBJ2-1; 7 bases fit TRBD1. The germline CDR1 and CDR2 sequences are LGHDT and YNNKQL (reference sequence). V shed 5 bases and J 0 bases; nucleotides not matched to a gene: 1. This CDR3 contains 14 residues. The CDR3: CASSHRGNYAEQFF. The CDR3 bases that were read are TGTGCCAGCAGCCACAGGGGTAACTATGCTGAGCAGTTC.